One and the same sample provided the 22 T cell receptor beta chains below, sequenced in a study of cytomegalovirus exposure and HLA in healthy donors. Profiled with immunoSEQ multiplex PCR; TCRdb holds only in-frame clones, not every one. The table has about 360,000 clones, roughly 88% seen once; the top ten hold 0.83%. Source material: PBMCs. These receptors came from a woman aged 18-29 years in good health and CMV-seronegative.

This clone showed up just once. The chain employs TRBV5-1 and TRBJ1-5; D is unclear. The V gene lost 0 bases and the J gene lost 9 bases, with 13 bases spanning the gap. The length of the CDR3 is 14 residues. Germline V gene lookup returns CDR1 SGHRS and CDR2 YFSETQ. The chain's CDR3 is CASSLGGGGRPQHF. In DNA form, the CDR3 reads TGCGCCAGCAGCTTGGGGGGAGGAGGTCGGCCCCAGCATTTT. Based on the CDR3 plus reference TRBV5-1 and TRBJ1-5, the full variable domain is KAGVTQTPRYLIKTRGQQVTLSCSPISGHRSVSWYQQTPGQGLQFLFEYFSETQRNKGNFPGRFSGRQFSNSRSEMNVSTLELGDSALYLCASSLGGGGRPQHFGDGTRLSIL.

The chain recombines TRBV19 with TRBJ2-3; 8 nucleotides match TRBD2. V lost 3 bases and J lost 5; bases outside the gene matches: 7. The CDR3 runs 15 residues. The germline V gene has CDR1 LNHDA and CDR2 SQIVND (reference sequence). The CDR3 DNA sequence: TGTGCCAGTAGTATTCGACGGGAGGGCCTAGATACGCAGTATTTT. It encodes CASSIRREGLDTQYF.

The chain joins TRBV29-1 to TRBJ2-5; D possibly corresponds to TRBD1 (5 bases). Germline loops: CDR1 SQVTM, CDR2 ANQGSEA. V shed 3 bases and J shed 0 bases, with 8 bases lying between them. CDR3 length: 13 residues. The CDR3: CSVDGANQETQYF. In DNA, the CDR3 is TGCAGCGTTGATGGGGCGAACCAAGAGACCCAGTACTTC.

The V and J genes are TRBV5-4 and TRBJ2-3, with a possible D match to TRBD2 (6 bases). This CDR3 region has 15 residues. Deletions cut 5 bases from V and 3 bases from J, with 16 bases between. In germline, CDR1 is SGHNT, CDR2 YYREEE (reference sequence). In DNA, the CDR3 is TGTGCCAGCAGTCAAAAAGGACTACTTACAGATACGCAGTATTTT. Amino acid sequence: CASSQKGLLTDTQYF.

This chain connects TRBV5-4 to TRBJ2-1; TRBD2 is a possible D gene (6 bases). Germline loops: CDR1 SGHNT, CDR2 YYREEE (reference sequence). V dropped 6 bases and J dropped 6 bases, with 10 bases sitting between them. The CDR3 extends over 12 amino acids. Written as DNA, the CDR3 is TGTGCCAGCATGGAGGGCCTCAATGAGCAGTTCTTC. Its protein product is CASMEGLNEQFF.

CDR3: CSVRDRGNEQYF. Here the CDR3 DNA reads TGCAGCGTCCGGGACAGGGGCAACGAGCAGTACTTC. V usage is TRBV29-1 and J usage is TRBJ2-7; 10 nucleotides line up with TRBD1. The CDR3 is 12 residues long. Trimming took 6 bases from V and 5 from J; bases not matched to a gene: 4. CDR1 is SQVTM and CDR2 is ANQGSEA in the germline V gene.

V and J are TRBV9 and TRBJ2-5; possibly TRBD1 for D (5 bases). Germline-derived CDR1 and CDR2 are SGDLS and YYNGEE. CDR3 length equals 13 residues. V was shortened by 3 bases and J by 5 bases, with 11 bases between the two germline ends. The CDR3 bases are TGTGCCAGCAGCGCCCAGGGTATGGAGACCCAGTACTTC. It is translated as CASSAQGMETQYF. Using reference TRBV9 and TRBJ2-5 for the parts outside the CDR3, the full variable domain is DSGVTQTPKHLITATGQRVTLRCSPRSGDLSVYWYQQSLDQGLQFLIQYYNGEERAKGNILERFSAQQFPDLHSELNLSSLELGDSALYFCASSAQGMETQYFGPGTRLLVL.

The chain recombines TRBV28 with TRBJ1-5; unclear D gene. Germline V gene sequence: CDR1 MDHEN, CDR2 SYDVKM. The V end lost 6 bases, the J end lost 6 bases, and 24 bases lay between the germline ends. This CDR3 comprises 17 residues. CDR3 nucleotide sequence: TGTGCCAGCAGCCGAAACGTAGGAGGGTACTTTGCTCAGCCCCAGCATTTT. Protein: CASSRNVGGYFAQPQHF.

The chain couples TRBV28 to TRBJ2-1; D ambiguous. V was clipped by 3 bases and J by 9 bases, with 3 bases between them. Looked up from germline, CDR1 is MDHEN and CDR2 is SYDVKM. The length of the CDR3 is 10 residues. For the CDR3, the DNA is TGTGCCAGCAGTTTTAGTGAGCAGTTCTTC. Encoded protein: CASSFSEQFF.

The gene calls are TRBV18 and TRBJ2-3, with 13 bases fitting TRBD2. Germline V gene sequence: CDR1 KGHSH, CDR2 LQKENI. V shed 6 bases and J 3 bases; nucleotides not matched to a gene: 9. The CDR3 runs to 17 residues. CDR3 in DNA: TGTGCCAGCTCCCCCGGACTAGCGGGAGTGGGGACAGATACGCAGTATTTT. It specifies CASSPGLAGVGTDTQYF.

The chain uses TRBV2 and TRBJ2-3; 7 nucleotides agree with TRBD2. This CDR3 spans 16 amino acids. The germline V gene encodes CDR1 SNHLY and CDR2 FYNNEI. The V segment lost 4 bases and the J segment 1 base; nucleotides outside the gene matches: 8. The CDR3 here is CASSGGVGRRTDTQYF. In nucleotides, the CDR3 is TGTGCCAGCAGTGGAGGAGTCGGGAGGCGCACAGATACGCAGTATTTT.

The chain employs TRBV11-2 and TRBJ2-7; 9 bases align to TRBD1. The V gene's germline CDR1 is SGHAT and CDR2 FQNNGV. The CDR3 runs 14 residues. V trimming: 5 bases; J trimming: 3 bases; junction bases outside the gene matches: 5. The CDR3 nucleotides are TGTGCCAGCAGCCCTGGGACAGGGATCTACGAGCAGTACTTC. It codes for CASSPGTGIYEQYF.

The CDR3 loop is CASSLPGTSGGQRDTQYF. CDR3 DNA sequence: TGCGCCAGCAGCCTTCCCGGGACTAGCGGGGGGCAGAGAGATACGCAGTATTTT. The V and J genes are TRBV5-1 and TRBJ2-3, with TRBD2 matching over 15 bases. Germline CDR1 and CDR2: SGHRS and YFSETQ. J gave up 5 bases and V 4 bases, and 11 bases lay outside the gene matches. The CDR3 is 18 amino acids.

Worth noting for this clone: Other DNA sequences within the sample encode an identical CDR3. V gene TRBV27 combines with J gene TRBJ1-1; D gene uncertain. The CDR3 is 13 residues long. Germline loops: CDR1 MNHEY, CDR2 SMNVEV (reference sequence). Trimming took 2 bases from V and 0 from J, leaving 4 bases between them. The CDR3 protein is CASSLTLNTEAFF. The CDR3 DNA is TGTGCCAGCAGTTTAACACTGAACACTGAAGCTTTCTTT.

V is TRBV30 and J is TRBJ2-7, with 10 bases identical to TRBD2. V was pared by 3 bases and J by 0 bases, with 5 bases of the junction left unmatched. The CDR3 is 15 residues long. The germline V gene encodes CDR1 GTSNPN and CDR2 SVGIG (reference sequence). The CDR3, as DNA: TGTGCCTGGAGATATATAGCGGGAGGCTCCTACGAGCAGTACTTC. Translating gives CAWRYIAGGSYEQYF.

The chain is built from TRBV7-2 and TRBJ2-3, with D tentatively TRBD1 (5 bases). This CDR3 is 14 amino acids long. CDR1 and CDR2 from the germline V gene are SGHTA and FQGNSA. V lost 5 bases and J lost 5, with 14 bases in between. CDR3 nucleotides: TGTGCCAGCAGCGAATACCTGGGGCGAGATACGCAGTATTTT. This gives the protein CASSEYLGRDTQYF.

The chain recombines TRBV28 with TRBJ1-5, with D possibly matching TRBD1 (5 bases). The V end lost 6 bases, the J end lost 5 bases, and 20 bases lay between the germline ends. This CDR3 has 16 residues. In germline, CDR1 is MDHEN, CDR2 SYDVKM. In DNA form, the CDR3 reads TGTGCCAGCAGGTTTCCCCCAGGGAAACTCGATCAGCCCCAGCATTTT. It is translated as CASRFPPGKLDQPQHF.

This chain links TRBV6-1 with TRBJ1-2; TRBD1 agrees at 9 bases. V dropped 3 bases and J dropped 8; count of bases not matched to a gene: 10. CDR1 is MNHNS, CDR2 SASEGT, per germline. This CDR3 has 15 amino acids. The CDR3 is CASSDFRGQGKGYTF. In DNA, the CDR3 is TGTGCCAGCAGTGATTTTAGGGGACAGGGTAAGGGCTACACCTTC.

This chain connects TRBV2 to TRBJ1-1; D is perhaps TRBD1 (5 bases). Deletions cut 2 bases from V and 0 bases from J, with 13 bases between. Germline CDR1 SNHLY, CDR2 FYNNEI. There are 16 residues in the CDR3. The CDR3 here is CASSEQGHVMNTEAFF. In DNA form, the CDR3 reads TGTGCCAGCAGTGAACAGGGCCACGTCATGAACACTGAAGCTTTCTTT.

V gene TRBV6-1 combines with J gene TRBJ1-1, with 10 bases identical to TRBD1. This CDR3 has 14 residues. Germline trimming cut 5 bases from V and 2 bases from J; bases unmatched to any gene: 2. CDR1 is MNHNS, CDR2 SASEGT, per germline. The CDR3 DNA reads as TGTGCCAGCAGTTGGGACAGGGGTAACACTGAAGCTTTCTTT. Amino acid sequence: CASSWDRGNTEAFF.

The rearrangement joins TRBV28 to TRBJ1-4; D is unclear. The V and J ends lost 6 bases and 7 bases respectively, with 18 bases between them. CDR1 is MDHEN and CDR2 is SYDVKM in the germline V gene. CDR3 size: 15 residues. The CDR3 region is CASRELTGRIEKLFF. For the CDR3, the DNA is TGTGCCAGCAGGGAGTTGACGGGGAGGATTGAAAAACTGTTTTTT.

The chain employs TRBV28 and TRBJ1-6, with D possibly matching TRBD1 (6 bases). The CDR3 length is 13 residues. Germline V gene lookup returns CDR1 MDHEN and CDR2 SYDVKM. Trimming removed 2 bases from V and 10 bases from J, with 9 bases in between. The CDR3 DNA follows: TGTGCCAGCAGTTTAAGCGGGGGCTCACCCCTCCACTTT. Its protein product is CASSLSGGSPLHF.